A single sample is the source of the 32 T cell receptor beta chains below, sequenced in a study of cytomegalovirus exposure and HLA in healthy donors (dated by TCRdb to the late 2010s). The library was prepared using the immunoSEQ multiplex PCR assay. Here the immuneACCESS table is served through TCRdb, limited to in-frame sequences with V and J called. Missing clones are a known gap in these copies; in checked studies unresolved V genes cover under half, and the rest lacks a known reason. This sample gives about 110,000 clones in total; roughly 90% of them show up just once. Jointly, the top ten make up 2% to 2.5% of the sample. Sequencing was carried out using PBMCs. The receptors were gathered from a woman younger than 35 in good health and CMV-seronegative.

This clone appeared many times. This chain uses TRBV10-3 with TRBJ1-1, with D tentatively TRBD1 (6 bases). The CDR3 totals 12 residues. V was cut by 6 bases and J by 5 bases, with 10 bases left in between. Germline CDR1 ENHRY, CDR2 SYGVKD. The CDR3 sequence is CAIRVQGTEAFF. The CDR3 region has the DNA TGTGCCATCAGGGTACAGGGAACTGAAGCTTTCTTT.

The chain is built from TRBV7-8 and TRBJ2-3; 12 bases match TRBD2. Unmatched junction bases numbered 6, after V lost 5 bases and J lost 3 bases. The CDR3 has 16 amino acids. The germline V gene encodes CDR1 SGHVS and CDR2 FQNEAQ. For the CDR3, the DNA is TGTGCCAGCAGCCGCAGGACTAGCGGGGAGACAGATACGCAGTATTTT. Its translation: CASSRRTSGETDTQYF.

V usage is TRBV4-2 and J usage is TRBJ1-5; 8 positions agree with TRBD1. This CDR3 comprises 17 residues. From germline, CDR1 is LGHNA and CDR2 YNFKEQ. The V segment lost 3 bases and the J segment 4 bases; nucleotides outside the gene matches: 11. The CDR3 spells CASSHGGWTGTNQPQHF. The CDR3 region has the DNA TGTGCCAGCAGCCACGGAGGATGGACAGGGACGAATCAGCCCCAGCATTTT.

V and J are TRBV7-2 and TRBJ2-2; no clear D gene. Trimming removed 2 bases at V and 9 bases at J, with 10 bases between. CDR1 SGHTA and CDR2 FQGNSA come from the germline V gene. The CDR3 is 13 amino acids. The CDR3 nucleotides read TGTGCCAGCAGCTTAATAGCCTCGCGGGAGCTGTTTTTT. It codes for CASSLIASRELFF.

This clone was detected a few times. The chain has TRBV19 and TRBJ2-1, with D maybe TRBD1 (5 bases). V lost 8 bases, J lost 6 bases, and 11 bases lay in between. CDR1 LNHDA and CDR2 SQIVND come from the germline V gene (reference sequence). The CDR3 runs to 12 residues. The CDR3 bases are TGTGCCAGTGGTCGACAGATCAATGAGCAGTTCTTC. Its protein product is CASGRQINEQFF.

The rearrangement links TRBV6-6 to TRBJ1-1, with 7 bases lining up with TRBD1. Unmatched junction bases numbered 8, after V lost 8 bases and J lost 8 bases. The CDR3 has 12 residues. Germline CDR1 is MNHNY and CDR2 is SVGAGI (reference sequence). CDR3 in DNA: TGTGCCAGCGGACGACAGGGAGGCGAAGCTTTCTTT. Translation: CASGRQGGEAFF.

The sample holds one count of this clone. The V call is TRBV10-3, the J call TRBJ1-1, with a possible D match to TRBD1 (6 bases). The CDR3 loop spans 13 amino acids. Looked up from germline, CDR1 is ENHRY and CDR2 is SYGVKD. The germline V and J ends were trimmed by 11 bases and 0 bases, with 13 bases remaining between them. DNA of the CDR3: TGTGCCGCGGTCAGGGACATGAACACTGAAGCTTTCTTT. Residues: CAAVRDMNTEAFF.

This sequence joins TRBV19 and TRBJ2-3; 11 bases fit TRBD2. In germline, CDR1 is LNHDA, CDR2 SQIVND (reference sequence). This CDR3 region has 17 residues. Trimming removed 6 bases from V and 2 bases from J; junction bases left unmatched: 10. The CDR3 DNA sequence: TGTGCCAGTAGCACCGAAGTACTAGCGGGGGTCACAGATACGCAGTATTTT. Residues: CASSTEVLAGVTDTQYF. Combining the CDR3 with reference TRBV19 and TRBJ2-3 gives the whole variable domain DGGITQSPKYLFRKEGQNVTLSCEQNLNHDAMYWYRQDPGQGLRLIYYSQIVNDFQKGDIAEGYSVSREKKESFPLTVTSAQKNPTAFYLCASSTEVLAGVTDTQYFGPGTRLTVL.

This clone was observed a single time. The V and J genes are TRBV4-1 and TRBJ1-4; 7 positions match TRBD1. V was pared by 4 bases and J by 0 bases, with 20 bases of the junction left unmatched. The CDR3 is made up of 21 amino acids. In germline, CDR1 is MGHRA, CDR2 YSYEKL. The CDR3 DNA reads as TGCGCCAGCAGCCCACGCGGGGACGGTGGTAGGGGGCTTGCAACTAATGAAAAACTGTTTTTT. Its protein is CASSPRGDGGRGLATNEKLFF.

This chain connects TRBV5-1 to TRBJ1-2, with 11 bases lining up with TRBD1. CDR3 size: 14 residues. Looked up from germline, CDR1 is SGHRS and CDR2 is YFSETQ. V trimming: 4 bases; J trimming: 3 bases; junction bases outside the gene matches: 2. The DNA for the CDR3 is TGCGCCAGCAGCGGGACAGGGGGGGACTATGGCTACACCTTC. Amino acids: CASSGTGGDYGYTF.

The CDR3 region is CASSLRRVTGGELFF. The CDR3 DNA is TGTGCCAGCAGCTTAAGACGAGTAACGGGCGGGGAGCTGTTTTTT. The J gene is TRBJ2-2, the V gene TRBV11-2; no reliable D call. This CDR3 region has 15 residues. V was pared by 2 bases and J by 7 bases, with 14 bases between. Germline values: CDR1 SGHAT, CDR2 FQNNGV.

This clone occurred once. The chain has TRBV5-1 and TRBJ1-2; tentatively, D is TRBD1 (6 bases). Trimming took 4 bases from V and 6 from J, leaving 13 bases between them. This CDR3 spans 13 amino acids. Germline assignment: CDR1 SGHRS and CDR2 YFSETQ. The CDR3 is CASSPGQPDGYTF. In nucleotides, the CDR3 is TGCGCCAGCAGCCCAGGACAGCCCGATGGCTACACCTTC.

This chain connects TRBV4-3 to TRBJ2-7, with D possibly TRBD2 on 5 matching bases. Germline lookup yields CDR1 LGHNA and CDR2 YSLEER. The V end lost 1 base, the J end lost 3 bases, and 16 bases lay between the germline ends. This CDR3 has 16 amino acids. The CDR3 sequence: CASSQGVRDFLYEQYF. The CDR3 region has the DNA TGCGCCAGCAGCCAAGGGGTGAGGGATTTCCTCTACGAGCAGTACTTC.

The J gene is TRBJ1-1, the V gene TRBV23-1; TRBD1 is a possible D gene (5 bases). TRBV23-1 is an ORF; its function is uncertain. The CDR3 loop spans 16 amino acids. V dropped 1 base and J dropped 4 bases, with 16 bases sitting between them. The CDR3 reads CASSQFQGSIPTEAFF. The CDR3 nucleotides are TGCGCCAGCAGTCAATTTCAGGGATCTATCCCCACTGAAGCTTTCTTT.

This sequence joins TRBV5-1 and TRBJ2-1; 9 bases line up with TRBD2. The CDR3 has 15 amino acids. From germline, CDR1 is SGHRS and CDR2 YFSETQ. J lost 6 bases, V lost 4 bases, and 8 bases had no gene match. CDR3 loop: CASSRSGRPPNEQFF. The DNA for the CDR3 is TGCGCCAGCAGCAGGAGCGGGAGGCCCCCCAATGAGCAGTTCTTC.

This chain connects TRBV19 to TRBJ2-6; TRBD1 agrees at 8 bases. The length of the CDR3 is 15 residues. J was trimmed by 2 bases and V by 8 bases; bases with no gene match: 5. Per germline, CDR1 LNHDA and CDR2 SQIVND (reference sequence). CDR3 amino acids: CASLDRGTGANVLTF. CDR3 sequence (DNA): TGTGCCAGTCTTGACAGGGGAACTGGGGCCAACGTCCTGACTTTC.

V gene TRBV9 combines with J gene TRBJ2-2; tentative D call: TRBD2 (5 bases). The CDR3 sequence is 12 residues long. The V end lost 5 bases, the J end lost 6 bases, and 8 bases lay between the germline ends. CDR1 is SGDLS and CDR2 is YYNGEE in the germline V gene. CDR3 residues: CASSTSSGELFF. The CDR3 DNA reads TGTGCCAGCAGTACTAGTTCCGGGGAGCTGTTTTTT.

J is TRBJ2-3 and V is TRBV5-1; D gene ambiguous. CDR3 size: 14 residues. Germline V gene data show CDR1 as SGHRS and CDR2 as YFSETQ. V lost 6 bases and J 1 base, leaving 12 bases between the germline ends. The CDR3 loop is CASTYSPRTDTQYF. The CDR3 nucleotides read TGCGCCAGCACGTACAGCCCGCGCACAGATACGCAGTATTTT.

The V call is TRBV19, the J call TRBJ1-5; D is perhaps TRBD1 (6 bases). Germline loops: CDR1 LNHDA, CDR2 SQIVND (reference sequence). The CDR3 contains 15 residues. V was trimmed by 3 bases and J by 1 base, leaving 10 bases between them. The CDR3 region has the DNA TGTGCCAGTAGTATTAAAGGACAGAGCAATCAGCCCCAGCATTTT. Amino acids: CASSIKGQSNQPQHF.

V and J are TRBV27 and TRBJ2-6; D is unclear. Germline lookup yields CDR1 MNHEY and CDR2 SMNVEV (reference sequence). The CDR3 covers 14 residues. Between the trimmed V and J ends, which lost 4 bases and 0 bases, there was a span of 4 bases. The CDR3 reads CASSSVSGANVLTF. CDR3 bases: TGTGCCAGCAGTTCGGTCTCTGGGGCCAACGTCCTGACTTTC.

This chain uses TRBV28 with TRBJ2-3, with 7 bases lining up with TRBD1. CDR3 length: 15 amino acids. Losses at the gene ends were 3 bases for V and 7 bases for J; bases not matched to a gene: 10. CDR1 MDHEN and CDR2 SYDVKM come from the germline V gene. This CDR3 reads CASSLGQGVRYTQYF. In DNA form, the CDR3 reads TGTGCCAGCAGTTTGGGGCAGGGGGTACGATATACGCAGTATTTT. The full variable domain, rest sourced from reference TRBV28 and TRBJ2-3, is DVKVTQSSRYLVKRTGEKVFLECVQDMDHENMFWYRQDPGLGLRLIYFSYDVKMKEKGDIPEGYSVSREKKERFSLILESASTNQTSMYLCASSLGQGVRYTQYFGPGTRLTVL.

The chain combines TRBV29-1 with TRBJ2-4, with 7 bases lining up with TRBD1. Unmatched junction bases numbered 13, after V lost 5 bases and J lost 0 bases. There are 17 residues in the CDR3. Germline V lookup: CDR1 SQVTM, CDR2 ANQGSEA. The CDR3 spells CSVSQGISGLAKNIQYF. The CDR3 coding sequence is TGCAGCGTTTCACAGGGGATCTCGGGGTTAGCCAAAAACATTCAGTACTTC.

The chain is built from TRBV9 and TRBJ2-7; unclear D gene. V dropped 0 bases and J dropped 1 base, with 11 bases sitting between them. The germline V gene encodes CDR1 SGDLS and CDR2 YYNGEE. This CDR3 is built from 15 residues. CDR3 DNA: TGTGCCAGCAGCGTAGCCGAGACACTTTCCTACGAGCAGTACTTC. Protein product: CASSVAETLSYEQYF.

The rearrangement joins TRBV27 to TRBJ2-5; 8 positions match TRBD2. The CDR3 has 19 amino acids. Germline V gene sequence: CDR1 MNHEY, CDR2 SMNVEV (reference sequence). J gave up 5 bases and V 4 bases, and 21 bases lay outside the gene matches. The CDR3 DNA follows: TGTGCCAGCAGTTCTGGCTATGGTCTAGCGGCCCGCGGGGGGGAGACCCAGTACTTC. Translated: CASSSGYGLAARGGETQYF.

This chain links TRBV4-2 with TRBJ2-2, with D perhaps matching TRBD1 (5 bases). The CDR3 is 14 amino acids. Germline assignment: CDR1 LGHNA and CDR2 YNFKEQ. V was pared by 7 bases and J by 5 bases, with 14 bases between. The CDR3 spells CASKNAGSTGELFF. CDR3 DNA: TGTGCCAGCAAAAACGCAGGGTCGACCGGGGAGCTGTTTTTT.

The chain couples TRBV9 to TRBJ2-1; 8 bases line up with TRBD2. The germline CDR1 and CDR2 sequences are SGDLS and YYNGEE. This CDR3 is built from 13 residues. Losses at the gene ends were 1 base for V and 9 bases for J; bases not matched to a gene: 3. CDR3 residues: CASSVSREGEQFF. The CDR3 region has the DNA TGTGCCAGCAGCGTAAGTCGGGAGGGTGAGCAGTTCTTC.

The chain couples TRBV28 to TRBJ1-1; D gene ambiguous. Germline CDR1 MDHEN, CDR2 SYDVKM. The CDR3 consists of 17 residues. V was pared by 9 bases and J by 3 bases, with 26 bases between. The CDR3 DNA sequence: TGTGCCAGACCTTGGCAAAATTACACAGACAACTACACTGAAGCTTTCTTT. Protein product: CARPWQNYTDNYTEAFF. The full variable domain, in which reference TRBV28 and TRBJ1-1 provide the parts outside the CDR3, is DVKVTQSSRYLVKRTGEKVFLECVQDMDHENMFWYRQDPGLGLRLIYFSYDVKMKEKGDIPEGYSVSREKKERFSLILESASTNQTSMYLCARPWQNYTDNYTEAFFGQGTRLTVV.

The gene calls are TRBV9 and TRBJ2-7; 9 nucleotides agree with TRBD1. CDR3 length: 14 amino acids. Germline V gene data show CDR1 as SGDLS and CDR2 as YYNGEE. V was clipped by 2 bases and J by 3 bases; unmatched bases: 3. CDR3 in DNA: TGTGCCAGCAGCGTGGGGACAGGGAACTACGAGCAGTACTTC. This codes for CASSVGTGNYEQYF. The whole variable domain, remainder taken from reference TRBV9 and TRBJ2-7, is DSGVTQTPKHLITATGQRVTLRCSPRSGDLSVYWYQQSLDQGLQFLIQYYNGEERAKGNILERFSAQQFPDLHSELNLSSLELGDSALYFCASSVGTGNYEQYFGPGTRLTVT.

This chain uses TRBV10-3 with TRBJ2-5; D possibly corresponds to TRBD2 (5 bases). The length of the CDR3 is 16 residues. V was clipped by 10 bases and J by 2 bases, with 23 bases between them. The germline V gene has CDR1 ENHRY and CDR2 SYGVKD. The CDR3 protein is CATGELATNTQETQYF. CDR3 coding DNA: TGTGCCACCGGGGAGCTTGCAACGAATACTCAAGAGACCCAGTACTTC.

The chain has TRBV6-6 and TRBJ1-1; a possible D gene is TRBD1 (6 bases). Per the germline V gene, CDR1 is MNHNY and CDR2 is SVGAGI (reference sequence). This CDR3 has 14 amino acids. V lost 6 bases and J 1 base, leaving 12 bases between the germline ends. Here the CDR3 reads CASRSRGRNTEAFF. The CDR3 DNA reads TGTGCCAGCAGGAGCAGGGGCCGGAACACTGAAGCTTTCTTT.

V gene TRBV9 combines with J gene TRBJ2-3; TRBD2 matches 13 bases. The length of the CDR3 is 17 residues. Germline V gene lookup returns CDR1 SGDLS and CDR2 YYNGEE. V dropped 2 bases and J dropped 6; count of bases not matched to a gene: 9. Here the CDR3 reads CASSVSGTSGVGDTQYF. DNA of the CDR3: TGTGCCAGCAGCGTTTCAGGGACTAGCGGGGTGGGGGATACGCAGTATTTT.

V usage is TRBV4-3 and J usage is TRBJ1-1, with TRBD1 as a possible D gene (6 bases). The germline V gene has CDR1 LGHNA and CDR2 YSLEER. Deletions cut 0 bases from V and 10 bases from J, with 15 bases between. The CDR3 is 14 amino acids. The CDR3 DNA is TGCGCCAGCAGCCAAGATCTCGGGGGGGCGGGAGCTTTCTTT. It specifies CASSQDLGGAGAFF.